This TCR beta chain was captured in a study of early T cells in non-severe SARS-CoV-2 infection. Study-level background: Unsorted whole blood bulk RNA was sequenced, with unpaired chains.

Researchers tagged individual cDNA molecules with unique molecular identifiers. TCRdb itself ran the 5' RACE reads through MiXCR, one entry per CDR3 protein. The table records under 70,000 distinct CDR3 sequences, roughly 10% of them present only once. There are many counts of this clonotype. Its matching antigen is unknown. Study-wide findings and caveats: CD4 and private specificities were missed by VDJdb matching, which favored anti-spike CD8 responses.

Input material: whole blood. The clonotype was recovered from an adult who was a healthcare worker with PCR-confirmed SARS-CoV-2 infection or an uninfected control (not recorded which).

The CDR3 bases are TGTGCCAGCAGTTTAGGCCTAGCGGGAGTGAAGGGGGCCAACGTCCTGACTTTC. Its protein is CASSLGLAGVKGANVLTF. This chain joins TRBV12-3 or TRBV12-4 and TRBJ2-6, with TRBD2 matching over 10 bases. The ends lost 1 base at V and 4 bases at J; junction bases unmatched: 7. This CDR3 is built from 18 residues.